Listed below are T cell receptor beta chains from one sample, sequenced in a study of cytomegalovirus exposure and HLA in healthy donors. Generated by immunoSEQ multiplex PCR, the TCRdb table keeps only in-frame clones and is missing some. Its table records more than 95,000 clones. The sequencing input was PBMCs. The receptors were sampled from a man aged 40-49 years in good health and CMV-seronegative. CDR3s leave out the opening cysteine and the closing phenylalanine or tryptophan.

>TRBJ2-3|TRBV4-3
ASSRASGTDTQY
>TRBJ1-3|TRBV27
ASSPYPSSSGNTIY
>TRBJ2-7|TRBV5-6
ASSLISGTPYEQY
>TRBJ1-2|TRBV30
AWSAGVSYT
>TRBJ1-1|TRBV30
AWSETSRAEAF
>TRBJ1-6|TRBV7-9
ASSSGQVNSPLH
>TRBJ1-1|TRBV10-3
AISGGTWNEAF
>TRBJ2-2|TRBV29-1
SATGYTGELF
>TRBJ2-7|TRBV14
ASSQVYYEQY
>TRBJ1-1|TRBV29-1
SVQMNTEAF
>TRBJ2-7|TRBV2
ASSESWEGSEQC
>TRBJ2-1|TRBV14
ASSRVGQGIDEQF
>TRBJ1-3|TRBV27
ASSYSGGWGNTIY
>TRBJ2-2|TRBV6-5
ASSRTTSQTGELF
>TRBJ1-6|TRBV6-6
ASTESTGFNNSPLH
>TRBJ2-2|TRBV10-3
AISSTDISILAGELF
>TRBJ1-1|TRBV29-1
SVTPGGAAEAF
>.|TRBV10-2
ASLGADSGSYEQY
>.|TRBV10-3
ATLTSATSYEQY
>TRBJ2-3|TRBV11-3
ASSEDRGRPDTQY
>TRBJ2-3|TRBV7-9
ASSLMGLAGNTDTQY
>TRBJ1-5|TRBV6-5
ASRGGGGNQPQH
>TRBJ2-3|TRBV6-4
ASSGSGGTDTQY
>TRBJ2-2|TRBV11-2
ASHKDGASGIGGELF
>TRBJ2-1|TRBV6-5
ASTRAPGQSRF
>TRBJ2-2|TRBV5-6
ASSSLQDRSNTGELF
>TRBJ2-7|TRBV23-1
ASSQRETYEQY
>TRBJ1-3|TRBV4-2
ASSQASGTGFGNTIY
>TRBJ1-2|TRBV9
ASSATGVANYGYT
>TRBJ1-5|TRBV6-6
ASSYSWGGNQPQH
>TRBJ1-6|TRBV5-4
ASSSDSLTNSPLH
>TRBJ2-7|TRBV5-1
ASSSGGGSGYEQY
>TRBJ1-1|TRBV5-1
ASSLGANTEAF
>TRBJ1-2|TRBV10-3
AISEGFVSTYYGYT
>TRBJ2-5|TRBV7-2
ASSFQRGGKKTQY
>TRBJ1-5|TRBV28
ASSSGSFNQPQH
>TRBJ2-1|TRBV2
ASVGGGYEQF
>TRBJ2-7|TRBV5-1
ASSLWFSDEQY
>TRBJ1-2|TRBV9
ASSVGDGGGKNGYT
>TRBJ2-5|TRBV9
ASSPRDRGRQTQY
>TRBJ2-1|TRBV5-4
ASSLPLARLKF
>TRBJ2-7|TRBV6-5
ASSYIGGGYEQY
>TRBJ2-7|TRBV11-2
ASSLASGQGSTYEQY
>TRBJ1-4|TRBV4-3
ASSQAGSNEKLF
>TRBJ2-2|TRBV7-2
ASSQGGGGASGELF
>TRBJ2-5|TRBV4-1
ASSQRTSGGIETQY
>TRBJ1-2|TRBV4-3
ASSRGQSNYGYT
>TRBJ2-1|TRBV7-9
ASSPFFRGLYNEQF
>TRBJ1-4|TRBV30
AWSEAGSSGEKLF
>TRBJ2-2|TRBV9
ASSVGSTGELF
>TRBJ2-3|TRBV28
ALRGQTDTQY
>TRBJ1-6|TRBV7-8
ASSSRQRNSPLH